This record covers a single T cell receptor (beta chain). Its target is unknown. CD45RO-negative, CCR7-positively selected cells formed the naive CD8 fraction, excluding terminally differentiated effector memory CD45RA+ cells. This record comes from a study of shared clonotypes between healthy human individuals. Study overall: The composition of the donors was a couple of women and a few men aged 18 to 49. Each donor contributed plates that comprised three CD4 naive, three CD4 memory, two CD8 naive and one CD8 memory.

Study-wide findings and caveats: Clonotype sharing among donors was thought likely to change with sequencing depth. The generation probabilities recorded for non-shared clonotypes fell below those of clonotypes shared by all four donors.

Generated by immunoSEQ multiplex PCR, the TCRdb table keeps only in-frame clones and is missing some. The sample has roughly 590,000 clones, 95% seen once. This CDR3 has 13 amino acids. Germline V gene sequence: CDR1 SGHTA, CDR2 FQGNSA. The sequence was collected from a woman aged 25-40 years in good health. The chain recombines TRBV7-2 with TRBJ2-5, with D hard to call. The better agreement between TRBJ2-7 and the DNA end casts doubt on the J call. The sequenced sample consisted of naive CD8+ T cells sorted from blood. DNA for the CDR3: TGTGCCAGCACCACTTTCGGCGGTAGCGAGCAGTACTTC. It is translated as CASTTFGGSEQYF.